A single sample gave rise to the 17 T cell receptor beta chains below, sequenced in a study of T cell responses to AZD1222 COVID-19 vaccine. Profiling relied on immunoSEQ multiplex PCR, and the TCRdb table lists in-frame clones only, not all of them. This sample carries around 120,000 clones, about nine tenths of them seen once, and the ten largest clones take roughly 2.7%. The sample in question was peripheral blood, obtained 28 days after the second AZD1222 dose. The receptors originated from an adult who received the AZD1222 COVID-19 vaccine.

J is TRBJ2-3 and V is TRBV3-1 (or the pseudogene TRBV3-2); 9 bases map to TRBD2. V trimming: 4 bases; J trimming: 3 bases; junction bases outside the gene matches: 5. CDR1 and CDR2 from the germline V gene are LGHDT and YNNKEL (reference sequence). The CDR3 is 15 amino acids. The DNA of the CDR3 is TGTGCCAGCAGCCGGAATAGCGGGGGAACAGATACGCAGTATTTT. Protein: CASSRNSGGTDTQYF.

The chain joins TRBV9 to TRBJ2-2, with D hard to call. There are 18 residues in the CDR3. From germline, CDR1 is SGDLS and CDR2 YYNGEE. V was cut by 0 bases and J by 0 bases, with 15 bases left in between. The CDR3 reads CASSVATRIVSNTGELFF. The CDR3 DNA is TGTGCCAGCAGCGTAGCTACCCGTATTGTCTCGAACACCGGGGAGCTGTTTTTT.

The J gene is TRBJ2-5, the V gene TRBV7-2; the D gene is possibly TRBD2 (5 bases). The CDR3 is 17 amino acids. V was cut by 1 base and J by 5 bases, with 20 bases left in between. In germline, CDR1 is SGHTA, CDR2 FQGNSA. CDR3 DNA: TGTGCCAGCAGCTTAGAGCCCCCGGTTAGCGTCTCGGAGACCCAGTACTTC. It translates to CASSLEPPVSVSETQYF. The full variable domain, rest sourced from reference TRBV7-2 and TRBJ2-5, is GAGVSQSPSNKVTEKGKDVELRCDPISGHTALYWYRQSLGQGLEFLIYFQGNSAPDKSGLPSDRFSAERTGGSVSTLTIQRTQQEDSAVYLCASSLEPPVSVSETQYFGPGTRLLVL.

This chain uses TRBV25-1 with TRBJ2-5, with a weak D call TRBD1 (5 bases). Per the germline V gene, CDR1 is MGHDK and CDR2 is SYGVNS. V shed 7 bases and J shed 2 bases, with 11 bases lying between them. CDR3 length equals 13 residues. The CDR3 loop is CASNQGIQETQYF. For the CDR3, the DNA is TGTGCCAGCAATCAGGGAATACAAGAGACCCAGTACTTC.

The gene calls are TRBV13 and TRBJ2-2; TRBD1 is a possible D gene (6 bases). The ends were cut back, 4 bases at V and 2 bases at J, with 17 bases in the middle. CDR3 length equals 17 residues. Looked up from germline, CDR1 is PRHDT and CDR2 is FYEKMQ (reference sequence). In DNA, the CDR3 is TGTGCCAGCAGCTATGAGCCCCTGGACAGAAACACCGGGGAGCTGTTTTTT. It translates to CASSYEPLDRNTGELFF.

The chain links TRBV16 to TRBJ2-7; 7 bases match TRBD1. Germline V lookup: CDR1 KGHSY, CDR2 FQNENV. The V gene end was trimmed by 4 bases and the J gene end by 5 bases; junction bases not matched to a gene: 11. CDR3 length: 15 residues. CDR3 loop: CASSPGTVQGDEQYF. The CDR3 DNA is TGTGCCAGCAGCCCCGGGACAGTGCAAGGGGACGAGCAGTACTTC.

The V call is TRBV30, the J call TRBJ1-4, with D perhaps TRBD1 (6 bases). This CDR3 is 14 amino acids long. CDR1 and CDR2 (germline): GTSNPN, SVGIG (reference sequence). Trimming stripped 0 bases from V and 8 bases from J, with 13 bases between. The CDR3 here is CAWSVWGPSEKLFF. In DNA form, the CDR3 reads TGTGCCTGGAGTGTCTGGGGGCCCAGCGAAAAACTGTTTTTT.

V and J are TRBV14 and TRBJ2-5, with 8 positions matching TRBD2. With 5 bases clipped from V and 7 bases from J, the junction kept 6 bases outside the gene matches. CDR3 length: 13 amino acids. The germline V gene encodes CDR1 SGHDN and CDR2 FVKESK. CDR3 DNA: TGTGCCAGCAGCTCGACGGGAGGGGGGACCCAGTACTTC. Its protein product is CASSSTGGGTQYF.

The CDR3, as DNA: TGTGCCAGCGCCGAAAACTCTGGAAACACCATATATTTT. Residues: CASAENSGNTIYF. This chain joins TRBV2 and TRBJ1-3; D is undetermined. Germline-derived CDR1 and CDR2 are SNHLY and FYNNEI. V dropped 8 bases and J dropped 0 bases, with 8 bases sitting between them. There are 13 residues in the CDR3.

The chain combines TRBV11-2 with TRBJ2-7; D ambiguous. The germline V and J ends were trimmed by 5 bases and 4 bases, with 6 bases remaining between them. Germline CDR1 and CDR2: SGHAT and FQNNGV. The CDR3 has 11 amino acids. Here the CDR3 DNA reads TGTGCCAGCAGCCCACAGTACGAGCAGTACTTC. Protein sequence: CASSPQYEQYF.

This rearrangement joins TRBV18 to TRBJ2-7; 7 bases align to TRBD1. The J segment lost 0 bases and the V segment lost 2 bases, leaving 7 bases of the junction unmatched. Germline-derived CDR1 and CDR2 are KGHSH and LQKENI. This CDR3 has 16 amino acids. CDR3 amino acids: CASSPVGTESSYEQYF. CDR3 DNA: TGTGCCAGCTCACCAGTGGGGACAGAGAGCTCCTACGAGCAGTACTTC.

In regard to this clone: This may be a read error: a much more frequent sequence differs by one nucleotide. The same CDR3 also results from other DNA sequences found in this sample. V is TRBV18 and J is TRBJ2-7; D not resolved. Per the germline V gene, CDR1 is KGHSH and CDR2 is LQKENI. The CDR3 has 13 residues. Trimming pared 0 bases from V and 4 bases from J, leaving 7 bases between. The CDR3 sequence: CASSPPQEYEQYF. In DNA, the CDR3 is TGTGCCAGCTCACCACCTCAGGAGTACGAGCAGTACTTC.

V and J are TRBV6-2 or TRBV6-3 and TRBJ1-4, with a possible D match to TRBD1 (5 bases). CDR1 MNHEY and CDR2 SVGEGT come from the germline V gene. V shed 0 bases and J shed 7 bases, with 15 bases lying between them. The CDR3 totals 16 residues. CDR3 DNA sequence: TGTGCCAGCAGTTACTCGACCGGGATTAGGGGTGAAAAACTGTTTTTT. It is translated as CASSYSTGIRGEKLFF.

The J gene is TRBJ1-1, the V gene TRBV7-2, with 9 bases fitting TRBD1. Trimming removed 6 bases from V and 10 bases from J; junction bases left unmatched: 9. This CDR3 has 13 amino acids. Germline loops: CDR1 SGHTA, CDR2 FQGNSA. The CDR3 bases are TGTGCCAGCAGACAGGGGGCCGCCTTGCTAGCTTTCTTT. It is translated as CASRQGAALLAFF.

This sequence joins TRBV7-2 and TRBJ2-7; 9 bases map to TRBD1. V shed 5 bases and J 3 bases; nucleotides not matched to a gene: 11. The CDR3 spans 16 residues. Germline-derived CDR1 and CDR2 are SGHTA and FQGNSA. Written as DNA, the CDR3 is TGTGCCAGCAGCGCTGCCAGAGGGACAGGGAACTACGAGCAGTACTTC. This gives the protein CASSAARGTGNYEQYF.

The genes are TRBV6-6 and TRBJ2-2, with TRBD1 as a possible D gene (6 bases). There are 16 residues in the CDR3. Germline V gives CDR1 MNHNY, CDR2 SVGAGI (reference sequence). Between the trimmed V and J ends, which lost 7 bases and 4 bases, there was a span of 19 bases. The CDR3 protein is CASTLQAQGSTGELFF. As DNA, the CDR3 is TGTGCCAGCACCCTACAAGCACAGGGTAGCACCGGGGAGCTGTTTTTT.

The chain carries TRBV4-1 and TRBJ1-5; 9 bases align to TRBD1. The ends lost 1 base at V and 5 bases at J; junction bases unmatched: 3. Germline CDR1 is MGHRA and CDR2 is YSYEKL. The CDR3 runs 15 residues. CDR3 loop: CASSQGQGVDQPQHF. Written as DNA, the CDR3 is TGCGCCAGCAGCCAAGGACAGGGGGTCGATCAGCCCCAGCATTTT.